There are many counts of the clone carrying this T cell receptor (beta chain). The record originates from a study of CD8 T cells in ankylosing spondylitis. TCRdb itself ran the 5' RACE reads through MiXCR, one entry per CDR3 protein. The sample includes 150,000 to 200,000 distinct CDR3 sequences, 30% to 35% of them seen just once. This CDR3 has 13 residues. V lost 2 bases and J lost 7, with 8 bases in between. Germline V lookup: CDR1 SGHAT, CDR2 FQNNGV. The sample consisted of synovial fluid, either unsorted or a sorted T cell fraction (not recorded which). This sequence originates from a male donor with ankylosing spondylitis. The V call is TRBV11-2, the J call TRBJ1-4; D possibly corresponds to TRBD1 (5 bases). In DNA form, the CDR3 reads TGTGCCAGCAGCTTATCAGGGCGTGAAAAACTGTTTTTT. Protein sequence: CASSLSGREKLFF.